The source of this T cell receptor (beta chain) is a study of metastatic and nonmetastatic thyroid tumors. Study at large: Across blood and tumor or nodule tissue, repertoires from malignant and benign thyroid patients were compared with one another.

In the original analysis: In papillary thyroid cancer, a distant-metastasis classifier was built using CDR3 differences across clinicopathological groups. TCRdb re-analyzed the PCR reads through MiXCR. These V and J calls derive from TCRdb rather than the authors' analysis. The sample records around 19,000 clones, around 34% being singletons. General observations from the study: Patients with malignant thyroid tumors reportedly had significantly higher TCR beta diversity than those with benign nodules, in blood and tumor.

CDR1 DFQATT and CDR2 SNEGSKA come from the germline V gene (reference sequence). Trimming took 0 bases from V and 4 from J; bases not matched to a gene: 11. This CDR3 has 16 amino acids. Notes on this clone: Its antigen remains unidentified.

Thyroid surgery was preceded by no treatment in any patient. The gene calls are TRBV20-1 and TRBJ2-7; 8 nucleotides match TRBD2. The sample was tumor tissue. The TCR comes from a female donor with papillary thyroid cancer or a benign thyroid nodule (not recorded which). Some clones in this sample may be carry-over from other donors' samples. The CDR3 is CSARDSGGVRGYEQYF. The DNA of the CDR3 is TGCAGTGCTAGAGATTCGGGAGGGGTACGGGGATACGAGCAGTACTTC.